Included here is one T cell receptor beta chain sequence, with context. It lacks a known antigen. The sample holds no much larger clone one base away, and base qualities are not on file. The data derive from a study of blood T cell repertoires in COVID-19 (TCRdb year 2020). Study-wide context: Samples covering the acute and convalescent phases of COVID-19 were provided by collaborators in the United States, Italy and Spain. The material from the prospective study consisted of cDNA or gDNA derived from T cells, B-cell-depleted T cells, or PBMCs. Where HLA class I and class II types were available, the types were taken from metadata supplied by the sample provider, not from assay-based typing. A freely available public database, intended as a resource for researchers studying the immune response to SARS-CoV-2, is where the repertoires were released. Nearly every sample came with metadata listing a de-identified subject ID, COVID-19 status, age in years and sex. The dataset comprised deeply sampled blood TCRbeta repertoires from subjects exposed to, actively infected with, or recovered from COVID-19. The samples were drawn from two sources: the first 160 participants of the ongoing ImmuneRACE study, and fewer than 1,500 subjects contributed by 6 global collaborators.

Paper-wide results and their limitations: How much clinical and demographic metadata was included differed by source and by participant, and the metadata was provided uncurated.

TCRbeta CDR3 regions were amplified from genomic DNA using the immunoSEQ Assay, a bias-controlled multiplex PCR. In the source study's methods: Within the assay, amplification of reference gene primers was used to estimate how many nucleated cells each sample contained. Sequence reads were collapsed and filtered to measure the absolute abundance of every unique TCRbeta CDR3 rearrangement. For each sample, productive Simpson clonality was calculated as the square root of Simpson's diversity index over productive rearrangements. TCRdb stores this immuneACCESS table with in-frame sequences only. Part of the clones is absent; in the studies checked, under half of the shortfall reflects unresolved V genes, and no reason is known for the rest. That table is the source of V, J and clone size, and D and trimming were worked out from the DNA. A total of 110,000 to 150,000 clones appear in this sample, roughly four fifths of them only once. 1.5% to 2% of the sample comes from the top ten.

Enrolling through a virtual design, the prospective study's participants ranged in age from roughly 18 to 89 years and lived across 24 United States geographic areas. Cohort assignment in the prospective study relied on participant-reported clinical history from a screening survey and a study questionnaire. A participant counted as exposed if, within 2 weeks of entering the study, that participant had been in contact with someone who had a PCR-confirmed or clinician-diagnosed COVID-19 case. In the prospective study, mobile phlebotomists collected whole blood, serum and a nasopharyngeal or oropharyngeal swab from each participant. Prospective study participants could optionally give additional blood draws and questionnaires over an approximately 2-month period. Before DNA extraction, blood samples from the prospective study were shipped at room temperature or frozen. CDR1 is given as SGHNT and CDR2 as YYREEE, both from the germline V gene (reference sequence). V is pruned by 3 bases and J by 0 bases, leaving 8 bases of the junction without a gene match. The cysteine opens and the phenylalanine closes a CDR3 of 17 amino acids. Just CDR3 DNA is preserved here, 51 bases in frame from base 1.

This TCR was recovered from a woman younger than 30 who had been exposed to COVID-19. Recombination joined TRBV5-4 with TRBJ2-2; 7 bases in between match TRBD2. Specimen: PBMCs or T cells enriched from blood (not recorded which). This receptor has the CDR3 CASSYSLAAANTGELFF. The nucleotide sequence is given as TGTGCCAGCAGCTACAGCCTAGCGGCCGCGAACACCGGGGAGCTGTTTTTT.